The text below deals with one T cell receptor beta chain. Its antigen remains unknown. Produced via immunoSEQ multiplex PCR; TCRdb's table is partial and in-frame only. The data hold around 320,000 clones, with roughly 86% observed a single time. These data belong to a study of Ad26.COV2.S vaccination and SARS-CoV-2 variants. CDR1 is SGHRS, CDR2 YFSETQ, per germline. This CDR3 contains 13 residues. V gave up 4 bases and J gave up 8 bases, with 15 bases separating them. Treatment reported: around 19 received Ad26.COV2.S at low or high dose, single or two shots; a few received placebo; per-sample allocation not given. The samples were gathered on day 63 after the first injection of vaccine or placebo. An Ad26 vector that expressed Wuhan-strain SARS-CoV-2 spike constituted the vaccine. Study-level points and caveats: A substantial breadth of spike-specific CD8+ and CD4+ T cell responses after vaccination has been reported.

The sample in question was peripheral blood, obtained in a trial of Ad26.COV2.S vaccine versus placebo. The chain has TRBV5-1 and TRBJ1-2; no clear D gene. This receptor was taken from a person between 18 and 59 years old who received the Ad26.COV2.S COVID-19 vaccine or a placebo. The chain's CDR3 is CASSNGPREGYTF. As DNA, the CDR3 is TGCGCCAGCAGCAACGGGCCCCGGGAGGGCTACACCTTC.